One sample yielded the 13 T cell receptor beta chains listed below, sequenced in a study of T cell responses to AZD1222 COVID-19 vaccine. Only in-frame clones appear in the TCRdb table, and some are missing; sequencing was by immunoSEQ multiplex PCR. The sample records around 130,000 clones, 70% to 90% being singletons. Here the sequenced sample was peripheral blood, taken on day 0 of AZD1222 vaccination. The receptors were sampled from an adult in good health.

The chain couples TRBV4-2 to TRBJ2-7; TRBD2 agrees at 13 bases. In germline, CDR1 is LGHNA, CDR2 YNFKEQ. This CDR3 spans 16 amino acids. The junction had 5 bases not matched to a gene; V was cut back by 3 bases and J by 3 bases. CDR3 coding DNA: TGTGCCAGCAGCCATGCCGGGACTAGCGGGAACTACGAGCAGTACTTC. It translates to CASSHAGTSGNYEQYF.

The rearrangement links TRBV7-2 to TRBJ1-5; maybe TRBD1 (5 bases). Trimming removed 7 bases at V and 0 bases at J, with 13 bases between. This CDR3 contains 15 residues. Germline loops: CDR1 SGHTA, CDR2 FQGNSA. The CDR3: CASTAEGYSNQPQHF. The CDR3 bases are TGTGCCAGCACAGCGGAGGGGTATAGCAATCAGCCCCAGCATTTT.

The CDR3 nucleotides read TGTGCCAGCAGCCAATCGGCTAGCGGGAGTTCCGGGGAGCTGTTTTTT. It codes for CASSQSASGSSGELFF. The chain has TRBV16 and TRBJ2-2; TRBD2 matches 10 bases. V shed 0 bases and J 6 bases; nucleotides not matched to a gene: 4. This CDR3 contains 16 residues. CDR1 KGHSY and CDR2 FQNENV come from the germline V gene.

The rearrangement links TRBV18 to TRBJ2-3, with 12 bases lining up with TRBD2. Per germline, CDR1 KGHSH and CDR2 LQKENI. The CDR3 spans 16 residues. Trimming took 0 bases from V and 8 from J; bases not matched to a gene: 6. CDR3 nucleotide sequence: TGTGCCAGCTCACCACCGGAGCCGACTAGCGGGAGTACGCAGTATTTT. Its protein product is CASSPPEPTSGSTQYF.

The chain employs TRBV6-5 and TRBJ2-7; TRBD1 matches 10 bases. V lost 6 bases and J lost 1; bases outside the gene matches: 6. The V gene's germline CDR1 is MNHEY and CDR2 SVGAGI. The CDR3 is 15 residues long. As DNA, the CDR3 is TGTGCCAGCAGAGCCGACAGGGGGCCGTCCTACGAGCAGTACTTC. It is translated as CASRADRGPSYEQYF.

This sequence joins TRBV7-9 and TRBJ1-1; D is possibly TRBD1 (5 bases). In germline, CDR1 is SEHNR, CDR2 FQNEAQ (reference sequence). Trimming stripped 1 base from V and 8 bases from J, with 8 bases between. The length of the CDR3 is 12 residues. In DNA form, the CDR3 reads TGTGCCAGCAGCTTAGAACGGGGGGAAGCTTTCTTT. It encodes CASSLERGEAFF.

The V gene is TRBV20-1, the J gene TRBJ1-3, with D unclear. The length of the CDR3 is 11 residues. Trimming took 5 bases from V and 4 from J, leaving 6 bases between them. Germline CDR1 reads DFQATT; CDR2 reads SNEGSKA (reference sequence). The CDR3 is CSAATGNTIYF. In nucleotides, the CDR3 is TGCAGTGCTGCAACCGGAAACACCATATATTTT.

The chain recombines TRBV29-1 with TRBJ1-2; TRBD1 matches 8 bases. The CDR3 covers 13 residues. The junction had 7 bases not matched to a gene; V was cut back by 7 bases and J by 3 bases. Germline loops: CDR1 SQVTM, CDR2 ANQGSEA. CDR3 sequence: CSAHRGVDYGYTF. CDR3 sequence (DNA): TGCAGCGCCCACAGGGGGGTTGACTATGGCTACACCTTC. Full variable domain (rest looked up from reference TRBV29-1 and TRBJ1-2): SAVISQKPSRDICQRGTSLTIQCQVDSQVTMMFWYRQQPGQSLTLIATANQGSEATYESGFVIDKFPISRPNLTFSTLTVSNMSPEDSSIYLCSAHRGVDYGYTFGSGTRLTVV.

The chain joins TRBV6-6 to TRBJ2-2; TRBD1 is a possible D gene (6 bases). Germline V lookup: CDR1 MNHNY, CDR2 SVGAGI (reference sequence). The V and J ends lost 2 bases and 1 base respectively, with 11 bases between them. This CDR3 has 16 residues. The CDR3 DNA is TGTGCCAGCAGTTACGCCTTGACAGGGAACACCGGGGAGCTGTTTTTT. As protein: CASSYALTGNTGELFF.

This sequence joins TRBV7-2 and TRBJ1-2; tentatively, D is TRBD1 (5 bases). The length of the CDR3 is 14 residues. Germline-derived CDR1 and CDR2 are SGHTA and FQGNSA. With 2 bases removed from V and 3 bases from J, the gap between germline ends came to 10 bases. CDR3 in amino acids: CASSLQGADYGYTF. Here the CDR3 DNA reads TGTGCCAGCAGCTTACAGGGCGCGGACTATGGCTACACCTTC.

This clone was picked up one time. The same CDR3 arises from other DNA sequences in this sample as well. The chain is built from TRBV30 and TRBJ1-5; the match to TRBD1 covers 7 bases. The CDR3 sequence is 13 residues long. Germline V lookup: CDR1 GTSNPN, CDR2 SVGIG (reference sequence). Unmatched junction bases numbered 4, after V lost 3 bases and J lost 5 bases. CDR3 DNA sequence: TGTGCCTGGAGCCTCACAGGGGATCAGCCCCAGCATTTT. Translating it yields CAWSLTGDQPQHF.

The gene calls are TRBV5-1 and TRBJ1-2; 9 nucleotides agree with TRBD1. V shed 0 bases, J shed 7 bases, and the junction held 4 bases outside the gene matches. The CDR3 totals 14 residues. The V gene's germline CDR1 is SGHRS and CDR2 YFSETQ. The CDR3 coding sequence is TGCGCCAGCAGCTTGGGGACAGGGGAGCGTGGCTACACCTTC. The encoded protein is CASSLGTGERGYTF.

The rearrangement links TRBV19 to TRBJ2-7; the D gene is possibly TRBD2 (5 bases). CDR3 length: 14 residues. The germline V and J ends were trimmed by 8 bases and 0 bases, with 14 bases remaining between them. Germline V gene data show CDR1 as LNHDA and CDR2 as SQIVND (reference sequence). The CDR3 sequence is CASGKRSSSYEQYF. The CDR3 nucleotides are TGTGCCAGTGGAAAGCGGTCTAGCTCCTACGAGCAGTACTTC.